The entry below describes one TCR beta chain. Only in-frame clones appear in the TCRdb table, and some are missing; sequencing was by immunoSEQ multiplex PCR. The data show 91,000 or so clones, around 94% seen once. V lost 2 bases and J lost 0, with 8 bases in between. CDR3 length: 14 residues. Germline V gene lookup returns CDR1 SGHAT and CDR2 FQNNGV. This sample was included in a study of OX40 agonist ivuxolimab in advanced cancers. The chain links TRBV11-2 to TRBJ2-7, with D unclear. This material consisted of CD4+ or CD8+ T cells sorted from blood, taken in a trial of the OX40 agonist ivuxolimab. This TCR was recovered from an adult with an advanced solid tumor such as melanoma, head and neck, liver or kidney cancer. CDR3 DNA: TGTGCCAGCAGCTTATCAGAACACTCCTACGAGCAGTACTTC. Its translation is CASSLSEHSYEQYF.